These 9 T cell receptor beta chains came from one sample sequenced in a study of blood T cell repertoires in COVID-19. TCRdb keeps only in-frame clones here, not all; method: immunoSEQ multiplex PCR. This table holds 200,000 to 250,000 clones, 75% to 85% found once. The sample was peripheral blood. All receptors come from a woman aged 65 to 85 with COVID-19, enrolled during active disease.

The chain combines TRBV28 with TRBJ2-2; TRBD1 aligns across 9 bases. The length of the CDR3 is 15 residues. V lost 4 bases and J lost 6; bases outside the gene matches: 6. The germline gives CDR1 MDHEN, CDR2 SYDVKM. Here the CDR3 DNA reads TGTGCCAGCAGTTACAGGGGGCTTTATTCCGGGGAGCTGTTTTTT. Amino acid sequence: CASSYRGLYSGELFF.

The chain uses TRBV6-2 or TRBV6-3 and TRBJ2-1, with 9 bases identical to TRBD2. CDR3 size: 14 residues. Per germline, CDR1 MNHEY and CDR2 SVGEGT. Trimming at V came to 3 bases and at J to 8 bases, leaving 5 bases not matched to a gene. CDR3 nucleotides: TGTGCCAGCAGTTATCGGCTAGCGGGATATGAGCAGTTCTTC. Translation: CASSYRLAGYEQFF.

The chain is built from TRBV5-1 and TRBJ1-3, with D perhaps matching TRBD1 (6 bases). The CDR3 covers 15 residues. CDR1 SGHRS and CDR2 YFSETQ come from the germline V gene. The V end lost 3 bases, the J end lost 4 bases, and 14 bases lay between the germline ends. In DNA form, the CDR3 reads TGCGCCAGCAGCTCCTCGGGGCAGGGGGGAAACACCATATATTTT. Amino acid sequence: CASSSSGQGGNTIYF.

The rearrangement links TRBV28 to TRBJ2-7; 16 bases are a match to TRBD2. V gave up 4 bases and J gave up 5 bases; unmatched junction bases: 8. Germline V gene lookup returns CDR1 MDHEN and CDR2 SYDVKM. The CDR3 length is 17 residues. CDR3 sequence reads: CASSSPGLAGGPHEQYF. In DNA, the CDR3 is TGTGCCAGCAGTTCCCCGGGACTAGCGGGAGGGCCCCACGAGCAGTACTTC.

This CDR3 reads CASSQRQTGGPNTEAFF. CDR3 nucleotide sequence: TGTGCCAGCTCACAACGACAGACCGGGGGACCGAACACTGAAGCTTTCTTT. The chain couples TRBV18 to TRBJ1-1, with D possibly TRBD1 on 5 matching bases. Trimming left V 4 bases short and J 1 base short, with 19 bases between. The germline CDR1 and CDR2 sequences are KGHSH and LQKENI. This CDR3 is 17 amino acids long.

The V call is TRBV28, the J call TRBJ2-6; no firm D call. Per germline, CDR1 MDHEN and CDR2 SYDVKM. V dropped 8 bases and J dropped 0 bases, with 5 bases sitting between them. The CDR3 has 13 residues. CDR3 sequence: CASWSSGANVLTF. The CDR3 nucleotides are TGTGCCAGCTGGAGCTCTGGGGCCAACGTCCTGACTTTC.

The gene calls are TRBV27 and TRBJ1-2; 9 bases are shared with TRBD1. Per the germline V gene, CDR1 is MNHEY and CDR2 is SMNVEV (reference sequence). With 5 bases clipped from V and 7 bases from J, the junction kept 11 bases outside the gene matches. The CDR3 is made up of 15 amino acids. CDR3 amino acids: CASSGPGQGEGGYTF. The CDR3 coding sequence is TGTGCCAGCAGTGGACCGGGACAGGGAGAGGGTGGCTACACCTTC.

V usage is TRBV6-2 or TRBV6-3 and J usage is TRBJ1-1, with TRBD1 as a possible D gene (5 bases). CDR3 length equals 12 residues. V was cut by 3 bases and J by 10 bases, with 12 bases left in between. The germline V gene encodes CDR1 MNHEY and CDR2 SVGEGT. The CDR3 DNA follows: TGTGCCAGCAGTTATTCAACCGGGGGAGCTTTCTTT. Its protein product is CASSYSTGGAFF.

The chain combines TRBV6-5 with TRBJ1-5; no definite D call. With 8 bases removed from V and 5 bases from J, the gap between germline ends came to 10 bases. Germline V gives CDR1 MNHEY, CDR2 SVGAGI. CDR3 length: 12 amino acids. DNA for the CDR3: TGTGCCAGCGTAGCAGAGTATCAGCCCCAGCATTTT. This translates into CASVAEYQPQHF.